This T cell receptor (beta chain) derives from a study of immune evolution from preneoplasia to lung adenocarcinoma. Study overall: HLA loss of heterozygosity: under 7.5% AIS, about 15% MIA, approximately 35% ADC, none AAH. Study-level results: Top clone share appeared to fall from AAH through AIS, MIA, adenocarcinoma. T cell clonality was higher in KRAS-mutant than EGFR-mutant or wild-type nodules.

The table came from immunoSEQ multiplex PCR; TCRdb's copy has only in-frame clones and leaves some out. This sample has tens of thousands of clones; just under 75% occur once, and the top ten carry about 5.8%. Worth noting for this clone: The antigen remains unidentified.

This clonotype originated in a person in their sixties with invasive lung adenocarcinoma. Some clones in this sample may be carry-over from other donors' samples. Material: FFPE invasive lung adenocarcinoma tissue.

CDR3 sequence: CASSSQGRNTEAFF. As DNA, the CDR3 is TGTGCCAGCAGCTCACAGGGCCGGAACACTGAAGCTTTCTTT. This rearrangement joins TRBV7-9 to TRBJ1-1; perhaps TRBD1 as D (6 bases). Looked up from germline, CDR1 is SEHNR and CDR2 is FQNEAQ (reference sequence). The CDR3 is 14 residues long. Trimming took 4 bases from V and 1 from J, leaving 10 bases between them. Supplemented by reference TRBV7-9 and TRBJ1-1, the full variable domain reads DTGVSQNPRHKITKRGQNVTFRCDPISEHNRLYWYRQTLGQGPEFLTYFQNEAQLEKSRLLSDRFSAERPKGSFSTLEIQRTEQGDSAMYLCASSSQGRNTEAFFGQGTRLTVV.